The rows below give T cell receptor beta chains drawn from one sample of a study of blood T cells in healthy people across ages. TCRdb passed the 5' RACE reads through MiXCR, listing each CDR3 protein once. The sample has 550,000 to 750,000 distinct CDR3 sequences, more than 20% seen once. Sequencing was done on a sample of blood. Source of these receptors: a man aged 65 to 79 in good health. Each CDR3 is given without its conserved first and last residue. Only some rows state a clone size, as once, few, many or a class for expanded clones.

J: TRBJ1-1
size: few
V: TRBV2
CDR3: ASKDRGFTEAF

J: TRBJ2-3
size: few
V: TRBV4-3
CDR3: ASSQAGVGSQY

J: TRBJ1-5
size: .
V: TRBV20-1
CDR3: SANNRVSFSNQPQH

J: TRBJ2-6
size: .
V: TRBV18
CDR3: ASSLVGSSSGANVLT

J: TRBJ2-3
size: .
V: TRBV12-3/TRBV12-4
CDR3: ASRETGQSIGDTQY

J: TRBJ1-1
size: many
V: TRBV3-1
CDR3: ASSQGTANTEAF

J: TRBJ2-3
size: .
V: TRBV5-1
CDR3: ASTYGRNDDTQY

J: TRBJ1-1
size: .
V: TRBV29-1
CDR3: SAPSRVGPGQANTEAF

J: TRBJ1-1
size: .
V: TRBV25-1
CDR3: ASSEMSLGEAF

J: .
size: few
V: TRBV20-1
CDR3: SARDLLREGSYEQY

J: .
size: .
V: TRBV15
CDR3: ATSPRDNNEQY